This TCR beta chain was sequenced during a study of T cells in Graves' hyperthyroidism and ophthalmopathy. The source material, RNA transcripts, was used to amplify TCR beta CDR3 regions. TCR CDR3 regions were first amplified by RT-PCR with HTBI primers. TCRdb passed the multiplex PCR reads through MiXCR, listing each CDR3 protein once. The sample yields 700,000 to 950,000 distinct CDR3 sequences, around 40% seen once. Germline CDR1 reads MNHEY; CDR2 reads SVGAGI. V was trimmed by 6 bases and J by 0 bases, leaving 17 bases between them. This CDR3 has 16 residues. This TCR derives from a woman between 35 and 50 years old with Graves' hyperthyroidism. Sequencing was carried out using blood. The chain joins TRBV6-5 to TRBJ1-2; tentatively, D is TRBD1 (6 bases). The DNA of the CDR3 is TGTGCCAGCAGCCCCTCGCGAGGGGGAACTAACTATGGCTACACCTTC. Protein sequence: CASSPSRGGTNYGYTF.